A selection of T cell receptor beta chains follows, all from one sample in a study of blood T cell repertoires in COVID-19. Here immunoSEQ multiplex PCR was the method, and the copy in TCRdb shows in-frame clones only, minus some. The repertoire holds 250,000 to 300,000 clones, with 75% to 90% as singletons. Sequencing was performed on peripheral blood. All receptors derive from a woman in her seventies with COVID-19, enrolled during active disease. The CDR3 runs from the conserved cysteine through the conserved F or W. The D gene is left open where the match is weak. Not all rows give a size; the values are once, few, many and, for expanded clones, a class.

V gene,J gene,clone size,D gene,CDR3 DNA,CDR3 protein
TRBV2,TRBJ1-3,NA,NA,TGTGCCAGCAGTGAGTCCGAGAGAAACACCATATATTTT,CASSESERNTIYF
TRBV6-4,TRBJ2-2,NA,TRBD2,TGTGCCAGCAGTAGGAACGCACTAGCGGGGGGGCCTAGTGTGACCGGGGAGCTGTTTTTT,CASSRNALAGGPSVTGELFF
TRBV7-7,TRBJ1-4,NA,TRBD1,TGTGCCAGATTACAGGGGATGGTTCGCAATGAAAAACTGTTTTTT,CARLQGMVRNEKLFF
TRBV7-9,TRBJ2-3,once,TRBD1,TGTGCCAGCAGCTCGGGACAGGGAGGGTTTACAGATACGCAGTATTTT,CASSSGQGGFTDTQYF
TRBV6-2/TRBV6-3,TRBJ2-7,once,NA,TGTGCCAGCAGCCTACAGGGGGGGCGCTACGAGCAGTACTTC,CASSLQGGRYEQYF
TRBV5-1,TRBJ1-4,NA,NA,TGCGCCAGCAGCTTGGACCCCAGGGGTGTAGATGAAAAACTGTTTTTT,CASSLDPRGVDEKLFF
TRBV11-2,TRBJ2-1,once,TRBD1,TGTGCCAGCAGCTCTTACACAGGGGGCGGCCTAAATGAGCAGTTCTTC,CASSSYTGGGLNEQFF
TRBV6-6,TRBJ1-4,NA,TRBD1,TGTGCCAGCAACCTACAGGGGGCGTTCAATGAAAAACTGTTTTTT,CASNLQGAFNEKLFF
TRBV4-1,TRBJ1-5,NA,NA,TGCGCCAGCAGCCAAGATCCCTTAGGACTTAGCAATCAGCCCCAGCATTTT,CASSQDPLGLSNQPQHF
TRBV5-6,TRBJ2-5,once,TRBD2,TGTGCCAGCAGCTTTACTAGCGGGGGGGAGGAGACCCAGTACTTC,CASSFTSGGEETQYF
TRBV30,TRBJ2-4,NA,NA,TGTGCCTGGAGTGTACAGACAGGGAGGGCCAAAAACATTCAGTACTTC,CAWSVQTGRAKNIQYF
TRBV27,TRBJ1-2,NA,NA,TGTGCCAGCAGCCTAACCCCTGGGGCCGCCCCCTATGGCTACACCTTC,CASSLTPGAAPYGYTF
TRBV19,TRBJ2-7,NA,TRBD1,TGTGCCAGTAGTATCCAGCAGGGACAGGGGGTTAAGCAGTACTTC,CASSIQQGQGVKQYF
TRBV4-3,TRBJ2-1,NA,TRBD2,TGCGCCAGCAGCCAAGGTCTAGCGGGGGGGGCAGGCTACAATGAGCAGTTCTTC,CASSQGLAGGAGYNEQFF
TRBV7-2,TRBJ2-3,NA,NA,TGTGCCAGCAGCCCGCGCCCCCCGGGGGTACAGTCAGATACGCAGTATTTT,CASSPRPPGVQSDTQYF
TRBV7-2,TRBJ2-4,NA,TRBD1,TGTGCCAGCAGCTCAAGACAGGGGGGGTATCGGGACATTCAGTACTTC,CASSSRQGGYRDIQYF
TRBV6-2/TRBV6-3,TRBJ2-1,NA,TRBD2,TGTGCCAGCAGTTACAGCGGGAACTACAATGAGCAGTTCTTC,CASSYSGNYNEQFF
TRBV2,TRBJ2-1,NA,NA,TGTGCCAGCCACGAATCGGGGTCGGACAATGAGCAGTTCTTC,CASHESGSDNEQFF
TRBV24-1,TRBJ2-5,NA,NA,TGTGCCACCAGTGATTCCTCGACGCCGGGGGAGACCCAGTACTTC,CATSDSSTPGETQYF
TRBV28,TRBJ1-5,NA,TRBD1,TGTGCCATCAGGGGGCTCGAGTATAGCAATCAGCCCCAGCATTTT,CAIRGLEYSNQPQHF
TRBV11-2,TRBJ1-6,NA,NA,TGTGCCAGCAGCCCCAGGAGGACAGTGGCGAATTCACCCCTCCACTTT,CASSPRRTVANSPLHF
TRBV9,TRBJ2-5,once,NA,TGTGCCAGCAGCGGGGGGGAAGAGACCCAGTACTTC,CASSGGEETQYF
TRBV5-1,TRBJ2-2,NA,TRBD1,TGCGCCAGCATTGGGACAGCGAACACCGGGGAGCTGTTTTTT,CASIGTANTGELFF
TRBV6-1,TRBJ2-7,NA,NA,TGTGCCAGCAGTTGGGGCGGGGGCGGTGGCGAGCAGTACTTC,CASSWGGGGGEQYF
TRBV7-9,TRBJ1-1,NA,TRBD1,TGTGCCAGCAGCCAAGGGGGCAGCATGAACACTGAAGCTTTCTTT,CASSQGGSMNTEAFF
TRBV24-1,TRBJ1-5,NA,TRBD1,TGTGCCACCAGTGATCCGGGACAGGATAATCAGCCCCAGCATTTT,CATSDPGQDNQPQHF
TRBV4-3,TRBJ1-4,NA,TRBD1,TGCGCCAGCAGCCAAGAACTATTCCAGGGGGCTTTGGGTGAAAAACTGTTTTTT,CASSQELFQGALGEKLFF
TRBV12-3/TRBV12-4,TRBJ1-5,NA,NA,TGTGCCAGCAGTTTAGGTCCTAATCAGCCCCAGCATTTT,CASSLGPNQPQHF
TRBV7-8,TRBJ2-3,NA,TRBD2,TGTGCCAGCAGCTTAATGAGACTAGCGACAGATACGCAGTATTTT,CASSLMRLATDTQYF
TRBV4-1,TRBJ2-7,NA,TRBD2,TGCGCCAGCAGCCAAGGACTAGCGGGGGGCGCAATCTACGAGCAGTACTTC,CASSQGLAGGAIYEQYF
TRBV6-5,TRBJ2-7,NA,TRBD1,TGTGCCAGCAGTTACTCGGGGACAGGGTTCGAGCAGTACTTC,CASSYSGTGFEQYF
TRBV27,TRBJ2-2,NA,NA,TGTGCCAGCAGTTTAGAGTGGAACACCGGGGAGCTGTTTTTT,CASSLEWNTGELFF
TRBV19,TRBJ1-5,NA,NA,TGTGCCAGTAGGCCCTCAGGGGTGAGCAATCAGCCCCAGCATTTT,CASRPSGVSNQPQHF
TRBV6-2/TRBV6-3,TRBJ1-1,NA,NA,TGTGCCAGCAGTTCCAGCCTTGGGGGGAGCAAAGCTTTCTTT,CASSSSLGGSKAFF
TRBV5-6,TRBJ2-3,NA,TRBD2,TGTGCCAGCAGCGAAACTAGCGGGGGGACAGATACGCAGTATTTT,CASSETSGGTDTQYF
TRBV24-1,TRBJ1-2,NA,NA,TGTGCCACCAGTGATTTGCCATGGAGGGCTAACTATGGCTACACCTTC,CATSDLPWRANYGYTF
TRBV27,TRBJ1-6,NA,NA,TGTGCCAGCAGTTTAGCCTTAACTCCGGGACACTATAATTCACCCCTCCACTTT,CASSLALTPGHYNSPLHF
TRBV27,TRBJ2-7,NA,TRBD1,TGTGCCAGCAGTTTATACTCGGGGACAGGCGACTACGAGCAGTACTTC,CASSLYSGTGDYEQYF
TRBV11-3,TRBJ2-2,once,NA,TGTGCCAGCAGCTTCCTGACAGGAGAGAACACCGGGGAGCTGTTTTTT,CASSFLTGENTGELFF
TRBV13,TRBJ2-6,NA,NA,TGTGCCAGCAGCGGCAGGGCTGGGGCCAACGTCCTGACTTTC,CASSGRAGANVLTF
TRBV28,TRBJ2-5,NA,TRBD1,TGTGCCAGCAGTTCTCCCGGACAGGGGAATCAAGAGACCCAGTACTTC,CASSSPGQGNQETQYF
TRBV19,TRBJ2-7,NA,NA,TGTGCCAGTAGTAGAGGGCTATCCTACGAGCAGTACTTC,CASSRGLSYEQYF
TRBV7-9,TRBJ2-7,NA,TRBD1,TGTGCCAGCAGCCCGGAGACAGGGTTCTCCTACGAGCAGTACTTC,CASSPETGFSYEQYF
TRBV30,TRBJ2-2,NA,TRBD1,TGTGCCGCCTCCTCCGGGACAGGGGCCGGGGAGCTGTTTTTT,CAASSGTGAGELFF
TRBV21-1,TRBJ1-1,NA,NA,TGTGCCAGCAGCAAAGGATCTAACAGGGGGCAAAGGAGAACTGAAGCTTTCTTT,CASSKGSNRGQRRTEAFF
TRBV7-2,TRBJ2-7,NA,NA,TGTGCCAGCAGCTTATTTGCTAGTCAGGGCGAGCAGTACTTC,CASSLFASQGEQYF
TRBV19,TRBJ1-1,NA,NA,TGTGCCAGTAGTATAGATCGACAGGCCTCTGCGGCTTTCTTT,CASSIDRQASAAFF
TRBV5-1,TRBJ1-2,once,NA,TGCGCCAGCAGCTTGGATGCGGATCAAACTGGCTACACCTTC,CASSLDADQTGYTF
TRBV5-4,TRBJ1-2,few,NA,TGTGCCAGCAGCCGCGTCGACGGGAGCTATGGCTACACCTTC,CASSRVDGSYGYTF
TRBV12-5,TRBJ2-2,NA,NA,TGTGCTAGTGGTCCCTGGACAGCGAACACCGGGGAGCTGTTTTTT,CASGPWTANTGELFF
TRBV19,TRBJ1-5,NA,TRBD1,TGTGCCAGTAGTATATCGGGACAGACTCTAAGCAATCAGCCCCAGCATTTT,CASSISGQTLSNQPQHF
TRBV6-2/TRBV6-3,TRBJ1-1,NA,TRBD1,TGTGCCAGCAGTTACTCGAAACAGGGGGTCAAGAACACTGAAGCTTTCTTT,CASSYSKQGVKNTEAFF
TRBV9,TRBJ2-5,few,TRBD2,TGTGCCAGCAGCCCGGGTGGTGCGGGGGGTTGGGAGACCCAGTACTTC,CASSPGGAGGWETQYF
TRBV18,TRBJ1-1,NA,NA,TGTGCCAGCCGACCAGGGTTGTTCACTGAAGCTTTCTTT,CASRPGLFTEAFF
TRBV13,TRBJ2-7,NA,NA,TGTGCCAGCAGCGATACAGGGACACACCCCTACGAGCAGTACTTC,CASSDTGTHPYEQYF
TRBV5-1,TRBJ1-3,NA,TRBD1,TGCGCCAGCAGCCTTTGGGGACAGGCGAGCTCTGGAAACACCATATATTTT,CASSLWGQASSGNTIYF
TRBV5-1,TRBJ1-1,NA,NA,TGCGCCAGCAGCTTAGCAGGGGAGAACACTGAAGCTTTCTTT,CASSLAGENTEAFF
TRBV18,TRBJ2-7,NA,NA,TGTGCCAGCTCACCTTACGGCTCCTACGAGCAGTACTTC,CASSPYGSYEQYF